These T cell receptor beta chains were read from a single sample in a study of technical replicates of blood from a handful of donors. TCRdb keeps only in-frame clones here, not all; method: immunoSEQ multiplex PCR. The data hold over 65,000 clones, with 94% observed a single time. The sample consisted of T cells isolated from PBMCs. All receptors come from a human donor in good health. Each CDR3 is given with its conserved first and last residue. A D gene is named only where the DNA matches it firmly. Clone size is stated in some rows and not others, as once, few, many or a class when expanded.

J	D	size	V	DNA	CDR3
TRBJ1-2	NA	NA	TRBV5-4	TGTGCCAGCAGCTTTCAATGGCAGGATGGCTACACCTTC	CASSFQWQDGYTF
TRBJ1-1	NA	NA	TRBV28	TGTGCCAGCAGTTTTCCGGAAAGGGGCACTGAAGCTTTCTTT	CASSFPERGTEAFF
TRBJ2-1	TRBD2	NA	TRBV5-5	TGTGCCAGCAGCTTGGTGACTAGCGGGGGGGGCAACAATGAGCAGTTCTTC	CASSLVTSGGGNNEQFF
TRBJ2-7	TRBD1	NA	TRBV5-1	TGCGCCAGCAGCCTGGGGACAGGCGGGTACGAGCAGTACTTC	CASSLGTGGYEQYF
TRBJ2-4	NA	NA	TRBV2	TGTGCCAGAGACCGGGACCCCGGGGGAAACATTCAGTACTTC	CARDRDPGGNIQYF
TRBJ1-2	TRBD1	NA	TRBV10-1	TGCGCCAGCAGTGGGACAGGGGCCAACTATGGCTACACCTTC	CASSGTGANYGYTF
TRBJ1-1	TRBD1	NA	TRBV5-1	TGCGCCAGCAGGTATACCGGGACAGGGTATCGGTTCACTGAAGCTTTCTTT	CASRYTGTGYRFTEAFF
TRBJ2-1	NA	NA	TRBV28	TGTGCCAGCAGTTTGGGGGAGGTGATGGAGCAGTTCTTC	CASSLGEVMEQFF
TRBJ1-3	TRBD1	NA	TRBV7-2	TGTGCCAGCAGCCGTGACAGGGGAGGAGGAAACACCATATATTTT	CASSRDRGGGNTIYF
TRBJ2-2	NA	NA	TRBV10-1	TGCGCCAGCGGAGGGAACACCGGGGAGCTGTTTTTT	CASGGNTGELFF
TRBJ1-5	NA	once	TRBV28	TGTGCCAGCAGCCTTAACAATCAGCCCCAGCATTTT	CASSLNNQPQHF
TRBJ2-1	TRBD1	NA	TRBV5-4	TGTGCCAGCAGCCCCCCAAGGACAGGGAAGGACAATGAGCAGTTCTTC	CASSPPRTGKDNEQFF
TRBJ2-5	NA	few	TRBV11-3	TGTGCCAGCAGCACCCCGTCGTACGAGGAGACCCAGTACTTC	CASSTPSYEETQYF
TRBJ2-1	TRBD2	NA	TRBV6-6	TGTGCCAGCAGTCTCGGACTAGGGGCGTTCGGTGAGCAGTTCTTC	CASSLGLGAFGEQFF
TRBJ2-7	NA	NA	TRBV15	TGTGCCACCAGCAGAGATCGAGGATCCTACGAGCAGTACTTC	CATSRDRGSYEQYF
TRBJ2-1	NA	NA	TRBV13	TGTGCCAGCAGCTTACAGGGCCGGAATGAGCAGTTCTTC	CASSLQGRNEQFF
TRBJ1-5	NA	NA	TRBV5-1	TGCGCCAGCAGCCCCGTCGCAGGGCTGGGTCAGCCCCAGCATTTT	CASSPVAGLGQPQHF
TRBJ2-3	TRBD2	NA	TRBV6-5	TGTGCCAGCAGTATCCGCGGGGGGGCATCGGATACGCAGTATTTT	CASSIRGGASDTQYF
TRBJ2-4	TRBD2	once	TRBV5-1	TGCGCCAGCAGCTTCACTGGTGGGGGGGGAGACATTCAGTACTTC	CASSFTGGGGDIQYF
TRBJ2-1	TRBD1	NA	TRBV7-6	TGTGCCAGCAGCCCAATCTGGACAGGAGCTAAGAATGAGCAGTTCTTC	CASSPIWTGAKNEQFF
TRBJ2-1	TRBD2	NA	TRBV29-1	TGCAGCGTGGCACGTGGGCTAGCGGGGTTCGGTGAGCAGTTCTTC	CSVARGLAGFGEQFF
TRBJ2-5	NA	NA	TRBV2	TGTGCCAGATCCTCCATAGGGGTTCAAGAGACCCAGTACTTC	CARSSIGVQETQYF
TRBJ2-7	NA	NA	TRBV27	TGTGCCAGCAGTTTAGGCGGAACTTACGAGCAGTACTTC	CASSLGGTYEQYF
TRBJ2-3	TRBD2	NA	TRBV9	TGTGCCAGCAGCGTCGGGACTAGCGGAAGTCAGGATACGCAGTATTTT	CASSVGTSGSQDTQYF
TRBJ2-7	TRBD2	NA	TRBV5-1	TGCGCCAGCAGTGTAGCGGGAGACCGCTACGAGCAGTACTTC	CASSVAGDRYEQYF
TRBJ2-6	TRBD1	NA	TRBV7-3	TGTGCCAGCAGCTTAACCCCCACAGGGGCCGCTGGGGCCAACGTCCTGACTTTC	CASSLTPTGAAGANVLTF